This TCR beta chain was recorded in a study of regulatory T cells in long-lasting Graves disease. The V gene lost 0 bases and the J gene lost 6 bases, with 12 bases spanning the gap. The CDR3 sequence is 15 residues long. Germline values: CDR1 SGDLS, CDR2 YYNGEE. This clonotype was observed at least ten times. Its antigen is undetermined. The TCR beta library used iRepertoire HTBI primers with Arm-PCR amplification of CDR3. Using its own MiXCR run on the multiplex PCR reads, TCRdb lists one record per CDR3 protein. The table includes hundreds of thousands of distinct CDR3 sequences, approximately 15% detected once. Study findings and constraints: Persistent disease favored TRBV28, TRBJ1-2 and TRBJ2-5.

Regarding time point: newly diagnosed GD, antithyroid drugs for less than 3 months. After RNA was extracted from PBMCs, the TCR library was made from it. This same sample was also taken into another study, of T cells in Graves' hyperthyroidism and ophthalmopathy.

The sequence was obtained from a man aged 30 to 39 with Graves disease. Sequenced here: peripheral blood mononuclear cells (PBMCs), sampled at new diagnosis, from a patient treated with antithyroid drugs. This chain joins TRBV9 and TRBJ2-2, with D perhaps TRBD2 (5 bases). In nucleotides, the CDR3 is TGTGCCAGCAGCGTAGGTGGCTCCGGGGCCGGGGAGCTGTTTTTT. Its protein is CASSVGGSGAGELFF.